This TCR beta chain was retrieved from a study of spatial heterogeneity in lung cancer. Looking at the study overall: On average, each unique TCR and UMI combination appeared more than ten times in raw reads.

This clonotype was counted a few times. The antigen is undetermined. CDR1 and CDR2 from the germline V gene are SGHTA and FQGNSA. The V end lost 5 bases, the J end lost 5 bases, and 9 bases lay between the germline ends. The CDR3 runs 13 residues. Whole-study results and caveats: Expanded alpha and beta TCR counts within tumors tracked tumor mutation counts. Nonsynonymous mutation counts, ubiquitous and regional, were tracked by the respective counts of ubiquitous and regional expanded TCRs.

TCRdb processed the 5' RACE reads anew with MiXCR; each CDR3 protein has one entry. The repertoire includes about 25,000 distinct CDR3 sequences, 8.8% of them detected once, and 7.5% to 9% sits in the top ten. Time point reported: sample taken at primary tumor resection. Patients with untreated early-stage non-small cell lung cancer, numbering more than 55, were the donors. Tumor, nontumor lung or frozen PBMC supplied whole RNA that was sequenced unsorted. The sequence was collected from a male donor with early-stage non-small cell lung cancer. This chain links TRBV7-2 with TRBJ2-2; a weak D match, TRBD1 (5 bases). This sample comprised lung tumor tissue, obtained at surgery. The CDR3 here is CASSLRATGELFF. Here the CDR3 DNA reads TGTGCCAGCAGCCTCAGGGCTACCGGGGAGCTGTTTTTT.